This T cell receptor beta chain was profiled in a study of blood T cell repertoires in COVID-19. Study overall: The United States, Italy and Spain supplied acute and convalescent COVID-19 samples. From T cells, B-cell-depleted T cells, or PBMCs came the material, which was cDNA or gDNA.

Recruitment covered some 25 US areas and drew participants whose ages spanned about 18 to 90 years. Original data processing: Researchers report that nucleated cell counts were estimated from reference gene primer amplification. The repertoire was sequenced with immunoSEQ multiplex PCR; TCRdb's copy has only in-frame clones and lacks some. Clonal size and the V and J genes are those of that table, whereas D and trimming came from the DNA. The repertoire includes under 200,000 clones, approximately 80% of them detected once, and about 5% sits in the top ten. The source of this sequence is a woman aged 55 to 70 with acute COVID-19. Sequencing was carried out using PBMCs or T cells enriched from blood (not recorded which).

Here the CDR3 reads CASSLSREQFF. The CDR3 DNA reads as TGTGCCAGCAGTTTATCGCGTGAGCAGTTCTTC. The gene calls are TRBV12-3 or TRBV12-4 and TRBJ2-1; D is ambiguous. CDR3 length equals 11 residues. The V and J ends lost 2 bases and 9 bases respectively, with 5 bases between them.